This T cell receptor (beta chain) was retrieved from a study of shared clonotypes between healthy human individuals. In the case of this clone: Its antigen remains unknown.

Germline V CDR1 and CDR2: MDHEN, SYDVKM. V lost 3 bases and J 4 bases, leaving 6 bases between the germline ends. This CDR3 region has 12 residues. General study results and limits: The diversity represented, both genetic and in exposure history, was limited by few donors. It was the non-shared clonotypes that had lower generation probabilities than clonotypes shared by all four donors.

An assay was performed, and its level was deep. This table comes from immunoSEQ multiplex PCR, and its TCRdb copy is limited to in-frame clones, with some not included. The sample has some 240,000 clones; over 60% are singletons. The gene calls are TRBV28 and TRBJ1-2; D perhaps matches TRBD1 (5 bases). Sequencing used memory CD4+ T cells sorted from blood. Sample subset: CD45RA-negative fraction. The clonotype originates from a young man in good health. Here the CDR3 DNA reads TGTGCCAGCAGTTTGGGGACCTATGGCTACACCTTC. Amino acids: CASSLGTYGYTF.